The sequence of this T cell receptor beta chain was determined in a study of molecular identifiers for immune sequencing clone quantification. The CDR3 is made up of 13 amino acids. Germline V gene sequence: CDR1 SEHNR, CDR2 FQNEAQ (reference sequence). This clonotype appeared once. Because the CDR3 is missing its conserved closing phenylalanine or tryptophan, this is likely a read error. One entry per CDR3 protein, called by TCRdb with MiXCR from the PCR reads. The sample carries 70,000 to 95,000 distinct CDR3 sequences, around 20% recorded once. The sequence came from a human donor in good health. Some libraries in this study had Jurkat cell RNA spiked in. The chain is built from TRBV7-9 and TRBJ2-7; TRBD1 aligns across 7 bases. The source material was naive CD8+ T cells from blood, with Jurkat cell RNA spiked in. Indicated subset: FACS-sorted CD8+CD4-CCR7+CD45RA+ naive T cells. The CDR3 bases are TGTGCCGGCAGCTGGCAGGGGGTTGGGGAGCAGTACTCC. Amino acids: CAGSWQGVGEQYS.